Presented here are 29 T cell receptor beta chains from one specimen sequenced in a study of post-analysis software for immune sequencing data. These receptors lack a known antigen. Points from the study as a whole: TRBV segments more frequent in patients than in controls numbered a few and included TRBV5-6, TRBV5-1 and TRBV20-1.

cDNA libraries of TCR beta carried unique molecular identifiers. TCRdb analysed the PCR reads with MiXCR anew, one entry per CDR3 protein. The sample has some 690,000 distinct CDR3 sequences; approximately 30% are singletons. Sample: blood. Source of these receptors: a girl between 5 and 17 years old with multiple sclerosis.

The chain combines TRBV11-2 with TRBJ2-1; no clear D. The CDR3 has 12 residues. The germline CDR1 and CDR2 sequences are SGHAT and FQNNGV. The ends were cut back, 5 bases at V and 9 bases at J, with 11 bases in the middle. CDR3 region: CASSPGFTEQFF. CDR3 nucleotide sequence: TGTGCCAGCAGCCCGGGTTTCACTGAGCAGTTCTTC. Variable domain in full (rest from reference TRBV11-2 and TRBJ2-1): EAGVAQSPRYKIIEKRQSVAFWCNPISGHATLYWYQQILGQGPKLLIQFQNNGVVDDSQLPKDRFSAERLKGVDSTLKIQPAKLEDSAVYLCASSPGFTEQFFGPGTRLTVL.

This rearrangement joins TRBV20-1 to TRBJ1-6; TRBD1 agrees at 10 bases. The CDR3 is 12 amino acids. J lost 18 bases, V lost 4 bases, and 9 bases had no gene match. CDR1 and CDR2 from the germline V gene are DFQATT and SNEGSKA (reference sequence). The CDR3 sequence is CSATIGTGAPHF. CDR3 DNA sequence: TGCAGTGCTACCATAGGGACAGGGGCGCCCCACTTT.

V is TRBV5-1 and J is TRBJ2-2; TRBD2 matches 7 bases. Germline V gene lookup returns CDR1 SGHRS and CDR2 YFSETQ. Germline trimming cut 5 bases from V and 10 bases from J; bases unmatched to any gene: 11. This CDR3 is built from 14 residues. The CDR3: CASRRAGPPEELFF. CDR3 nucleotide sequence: TGCGCCAGCAGAAGAGCGGGGCCCCCCGAGGAGCTGTTTTTT.

The CDR3 DNA is TGTGCCAGCAGTGAATGTGGAGGCTACACCTTC. It translates to CASSECGGYTF. This sequence joins TRBV2 and TRBJ1-2; D uncertain. Germline lookup yields CDR1 SNHLY and CDR2 FYNNEI. Between the trimmed V and J ends, which lost 2 bases and 8 bases, there was a span of 6 bases. CDR3 length: 11 residues.

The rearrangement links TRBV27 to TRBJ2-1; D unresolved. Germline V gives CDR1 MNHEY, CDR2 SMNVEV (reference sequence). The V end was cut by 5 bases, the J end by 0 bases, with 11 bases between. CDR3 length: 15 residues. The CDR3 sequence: CASSPPQFSYNEQFF. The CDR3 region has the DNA TGTGCCAGCAGTCCCCCCCAATTCTCCTACAATGAGCAGTTCTTC.

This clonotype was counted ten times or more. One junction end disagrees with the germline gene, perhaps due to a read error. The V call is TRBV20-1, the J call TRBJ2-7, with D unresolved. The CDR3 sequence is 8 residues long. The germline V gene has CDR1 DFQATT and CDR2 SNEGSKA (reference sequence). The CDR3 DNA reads TGCAACTCCCACGAGCAGTACTTC. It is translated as CNSHEQYF.

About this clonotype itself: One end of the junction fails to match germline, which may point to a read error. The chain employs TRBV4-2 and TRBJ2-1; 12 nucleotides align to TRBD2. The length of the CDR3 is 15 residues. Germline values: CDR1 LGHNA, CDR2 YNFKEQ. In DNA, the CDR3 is TGTGCCAGCAGTCAAGCTCTAGCGGGGGGGAATGAGCAGTTCTTC. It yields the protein CASSQALAGGNEQFF.

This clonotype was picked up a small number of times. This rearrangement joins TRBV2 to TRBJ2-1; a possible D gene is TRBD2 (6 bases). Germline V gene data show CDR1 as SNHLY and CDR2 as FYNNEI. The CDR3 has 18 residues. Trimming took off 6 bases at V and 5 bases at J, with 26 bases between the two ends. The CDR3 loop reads CASSGKVGTSRPHNEQFF. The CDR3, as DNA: TGTGCCAGCAGCGGTAAAGTAGGGACTTCTCGGCCACACAATGAGCAGTTCTTC.

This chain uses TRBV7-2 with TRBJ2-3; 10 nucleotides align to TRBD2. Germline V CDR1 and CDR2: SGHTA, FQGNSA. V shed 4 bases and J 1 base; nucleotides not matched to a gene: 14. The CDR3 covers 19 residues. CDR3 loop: CASSYTDYSGRIGTDTQYF. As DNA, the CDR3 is TGTGCCAGCAGCTACACGGACTATAGCGGGAGGATCGGCACAGATACGCAGTATTTT. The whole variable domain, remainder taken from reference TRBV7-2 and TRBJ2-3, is GAGVSQSPSNKVTEKGKDVELRCDPISGHTALYWYRQSLGQGLEFLIYFQGNSAPDKSGLPSDRFSAERTGGSVSTLTIQRTQQEDSAVYLCASSYTDYSGRIGTDTQYFGPGTRLTVL.

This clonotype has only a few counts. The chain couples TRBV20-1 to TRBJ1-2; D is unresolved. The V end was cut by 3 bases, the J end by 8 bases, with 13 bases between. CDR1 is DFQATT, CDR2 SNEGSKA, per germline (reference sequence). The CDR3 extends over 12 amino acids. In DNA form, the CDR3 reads TGCAGTGCTAGTAGCGGATTTCAGGGCTACACCTTC. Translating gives CSASSGFQGYTF.

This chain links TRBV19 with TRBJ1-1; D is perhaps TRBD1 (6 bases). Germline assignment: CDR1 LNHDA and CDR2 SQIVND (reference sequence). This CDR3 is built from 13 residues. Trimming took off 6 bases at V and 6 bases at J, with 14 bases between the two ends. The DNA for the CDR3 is TGTGCCAGTAGGCCGGGGGCTAGGGCTGAAGCTTTCTTT. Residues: CASRPGARAEAFF.

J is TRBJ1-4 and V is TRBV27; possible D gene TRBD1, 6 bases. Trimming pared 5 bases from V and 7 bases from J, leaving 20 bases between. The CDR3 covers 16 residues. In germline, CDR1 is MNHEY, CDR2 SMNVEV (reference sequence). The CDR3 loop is CASSPRWTDRGEKLFF. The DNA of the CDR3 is TGTGCCAGCAGTCCCCGATGGACAGATCGAGGTGAAAAACTGTTTTTT.

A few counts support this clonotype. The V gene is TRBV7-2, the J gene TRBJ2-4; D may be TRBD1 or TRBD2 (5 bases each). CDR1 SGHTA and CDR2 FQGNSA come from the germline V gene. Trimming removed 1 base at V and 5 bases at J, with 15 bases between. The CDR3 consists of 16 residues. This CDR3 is CASSLERGRPQNIQYF. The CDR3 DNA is TGTGCCAGCAGCTTAGAGAGGGGACGGCCGCAAAACATTCAGTACTTC.

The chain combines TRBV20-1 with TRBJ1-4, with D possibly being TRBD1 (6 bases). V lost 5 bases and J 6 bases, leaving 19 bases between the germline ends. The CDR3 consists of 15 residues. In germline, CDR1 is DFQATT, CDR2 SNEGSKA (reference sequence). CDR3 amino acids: CSAGALAGGHEKLFF. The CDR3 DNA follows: TGCAGTGCTGGGGCCCTGGCGGGGGGCCATGAAAAACTGTTTTTT.

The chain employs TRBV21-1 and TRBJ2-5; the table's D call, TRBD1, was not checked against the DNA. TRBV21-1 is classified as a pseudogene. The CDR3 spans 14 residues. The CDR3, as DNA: TGTGCCAGCAGCTACACCTACGACAGGGCGGCCCAGTACTTC. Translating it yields CASSYTYDRAAQYF.

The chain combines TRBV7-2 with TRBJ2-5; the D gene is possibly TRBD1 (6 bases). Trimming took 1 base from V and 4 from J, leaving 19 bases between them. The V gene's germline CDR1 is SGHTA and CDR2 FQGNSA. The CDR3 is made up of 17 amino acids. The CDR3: CASSLEGRAGEGETQYF. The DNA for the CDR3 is TGTGCCAGCAGCTTAGAGGGGCGGGCAGGGGAAGGAGAGACCCAGTACTTC.

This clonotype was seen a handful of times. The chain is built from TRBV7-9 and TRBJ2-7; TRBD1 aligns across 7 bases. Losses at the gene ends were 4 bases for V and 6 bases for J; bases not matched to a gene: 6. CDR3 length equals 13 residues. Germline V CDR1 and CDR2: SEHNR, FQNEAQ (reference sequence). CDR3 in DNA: TGTGCCAGCAGCTCACAGGGGTTTGGCGAGCAGTACTTC. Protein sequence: CASSSQGFGEQYF. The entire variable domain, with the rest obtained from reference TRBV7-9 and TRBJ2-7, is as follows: DTGVSQNPRHKITKRGQNVTFRCDPISEHNRLYWYRQTLGQGPEFLTYFQNEAQLEKSRLLSDRFSAERPKGSFSTLEIQRTEQGDSAMYLCASSSQGFGEQYFGPGTRLTVT.

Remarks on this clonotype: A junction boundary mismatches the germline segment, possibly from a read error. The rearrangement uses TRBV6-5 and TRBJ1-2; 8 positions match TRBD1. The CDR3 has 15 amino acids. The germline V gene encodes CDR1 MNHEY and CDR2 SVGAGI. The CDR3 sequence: CAGSPTGQGDYGYTF. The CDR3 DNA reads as TGTGCCGGCAGTCCAACCGGACAGGGTGACTATGGCTACACCTTC.

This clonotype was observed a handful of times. The CDR3, as DNA: TGCGCCAGCAGCTTGGCCATCGGCAGGGCTGGGGCCAACGTCCTGACTTTC. Its translation: CASSLAIGRAGANVLTF. The chain uses TRBV5-1 and TRBJ2-6; a possible D gene is TRBD1 (5 bases). Germline values: CDR1 SGHRS, CDR2 YFSETQ. The CDR3 is 17 amino acids. The V gene lost 0 bases and the J gene lost 2 bases, with 12 bases spanning the gap.

CDR3 in DNA: TGTGCCAGCAGTCGAGGAAATGAAGGCTACACCTTC. Protein sequence: CASSRGNEGYTF. The genes are TRBV12-3 or TRBV12-4 and TRBJ1-2, with D unclear. The CDR3 runs 12 residues. The V gene lost 5 bases and the J gene lost 8 bases, with 12 bases spanning the gap.

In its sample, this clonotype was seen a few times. CDR3 sequence: CASSSQGGRTDTQYF. DNA for the CDR3: TGTGCCAGCAGCTCCCAGGGAGGCCGCACAGATACGCAGTATTTT. The rearrangement joins TRBV7-2 to TRBJ2-3; a weak D match, TRBD2 (6 bases). Germline lookup yields CDR1 SGHTA and CDR2 FQGNSA. Trimming left V 4 bases short and J 1 base short, with 12 bases between. CDR3 size: 15 residues.

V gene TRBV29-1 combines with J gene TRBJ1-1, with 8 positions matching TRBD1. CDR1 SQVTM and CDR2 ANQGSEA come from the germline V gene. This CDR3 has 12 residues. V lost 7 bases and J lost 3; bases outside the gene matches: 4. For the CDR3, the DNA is TGCAGCGCCGGGACAGGTCACACTGAAGCTTTCTTT. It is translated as CSAGTGHTEAFF.

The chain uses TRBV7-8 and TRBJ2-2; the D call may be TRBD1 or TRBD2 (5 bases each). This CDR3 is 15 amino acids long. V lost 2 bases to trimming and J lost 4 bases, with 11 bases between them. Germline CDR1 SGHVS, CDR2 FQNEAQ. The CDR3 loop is CASSLRGVATGELFF. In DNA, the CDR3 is TGTGCCAGCAGCTTAAGAGGGGTGGCCACCGGGGAGCTGTTTTTT.

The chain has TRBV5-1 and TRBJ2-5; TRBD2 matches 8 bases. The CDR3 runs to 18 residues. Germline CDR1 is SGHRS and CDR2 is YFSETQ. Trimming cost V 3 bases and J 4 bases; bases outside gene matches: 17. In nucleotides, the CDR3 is TGCGCCAGCAGCTGGACCACCACGGGGGGGGCCTCCCGAGAGACCCAGTACTTC. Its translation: CASSWTTTGGASRETQYF.

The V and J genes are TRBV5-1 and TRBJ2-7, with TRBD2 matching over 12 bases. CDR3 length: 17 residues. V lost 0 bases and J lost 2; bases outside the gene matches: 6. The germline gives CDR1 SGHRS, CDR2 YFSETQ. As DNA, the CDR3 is TGCGCCAGCAGCTTGGGGGTACTAGCGGGAGGAACCTACGAGCAGTACTTC. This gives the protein CASSLGVLAGGTYEQYF.

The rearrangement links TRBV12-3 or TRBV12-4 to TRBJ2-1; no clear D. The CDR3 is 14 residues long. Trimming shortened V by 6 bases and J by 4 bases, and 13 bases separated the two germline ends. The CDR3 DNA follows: TGTGCCAGCAGGCCCCCCCGAGGTTACAATGAGCAGTTCTTC. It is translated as CASRPPRGYNEQFF.

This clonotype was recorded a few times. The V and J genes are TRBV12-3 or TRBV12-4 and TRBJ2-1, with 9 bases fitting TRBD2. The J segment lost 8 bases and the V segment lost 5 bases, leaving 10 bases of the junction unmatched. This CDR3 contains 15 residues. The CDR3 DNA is TGTGCCAGCAGTCTTAGCGGGGGTGTAGTCCATGAGCAGTTCTTC. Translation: CASSLSGGVVHEQFF.

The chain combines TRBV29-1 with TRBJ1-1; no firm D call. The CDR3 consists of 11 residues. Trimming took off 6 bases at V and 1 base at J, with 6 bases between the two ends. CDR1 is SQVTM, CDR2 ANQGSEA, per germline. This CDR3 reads CSVRKNTEAFF. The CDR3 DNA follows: TGCAGCGTCCGAAAGAACACTGAAGCTTTCTTT. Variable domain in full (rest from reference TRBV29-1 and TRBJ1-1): SAVISQKPSRDICQRGTSLTIQCQVDSQVTMMFWYRQQPGQSLTLIATANQGSEATYESGFVIDKFPISRPNLTFSTLTVSNMSPEDSSIYLCSVRKNTEAFFGQGTRLTVV.

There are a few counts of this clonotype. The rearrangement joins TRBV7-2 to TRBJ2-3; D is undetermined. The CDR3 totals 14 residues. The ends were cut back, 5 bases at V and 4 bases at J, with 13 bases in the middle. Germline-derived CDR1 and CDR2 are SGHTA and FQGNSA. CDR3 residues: CASSALYYPDTQYF. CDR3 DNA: TGTGCCAGCAGCGCTCTGTACTATCCAGATACGCAGTATTTT.